This T cell receptor (beta chain) was recorded in a study of cytomegalovirus exposure and HLA in healthy donors. Notes on the study in general: The study recorded about 150 TCR beta chains that were cytomegalovirus-associated.

The primer mix had 60 Vbeta and 13 Jbeta primers. Assay used: immunoSEQ multiplex PCR; TCRdb lists only in-frame clones, some missing. The data contain approximately 70,000 clones, about 80% of them seen just once; the ten biggest clones take up roughly 8%. This CDR3 contains 13 residues. Between the trimmed V and J ends, which lost 6 bases and 5 bases, there was a span of 13 bases. Per the germline V gene, CDR1 is SGHDN and CDR2 is FVKESK. In regard to this clone: What it binds is not known.

The sequence was collected from a man aged 60 to 75 in good health and CMV-seropositive. The chain carries TRBV14 and TRBJ2-5; maybe TRBD1 (6 bases). Sequenced material: PBMCs. The CDR3 bases are TGTGCCAGCAGTCGCTCAGGGGTTGAGACCCAGTACTTC. This translates into CASSRSGVETQYF.